Described below is a single TCR beta chain sequence and its context. Its antigen is still unknown. This CDR3 is 14 amino acids long. Trimming cost V 4 bases and J 3 bases, with 10 bases left between them. CDR1 SGHTA and CDR2 FQGNSA come from the germline V gene. This sample is part of a study of CD8 T cells in ankylosing spondylitis. The study's findings and limits: Characteristic of ankylosing spondylitis blood, it appeared, was a TCR beta motif comprising several highly homologous variants. Disease-associated clones were reportedly significantly overrepresented in matched ankylosing spondylitis synovial fluid.

Each CDR3 protein gets one entry after TCRdb re-called the 5' RACE reads with MiXCR. This sample yields more than 650,000 distinct CDR3 sequences, of which approximately 10% are seen a single time; 0.51% belongs to the top ten. The rearrangement joins TRBV7-2 to TRBJ1-5, with D perhaps TRBD1 (6 bases). This TCR was sampled from a male donor with ankylosing spondylitis. Input material: blood, either unsorted or a sorted T cell fraction (not recorded which). CDR3 nucleotide sequence: TGTGCCAGCAGCTACAGGGAAGACAATCAGCCCCAGCATTTT. Amino acid sequence: CASSYREDNQPQHF. Drawing the rest from reference TRBV7-2 and TRBJ1-5, the complete variable domain is GAGVSQSPSNKVTEKGKDVELRCDPISGHTALYWYRQSLGQGLEFLIYFQGNSAPDKSGLPSDRFSAERTGGSVSTLTIQRTQQEDSAVYLCASSYREDNQPQHFGDGTRLSIL.